Shown below are 26 T cell receptor beta chains from a single sample sequenced in a study of CD8 T cells in Susac syndrome. RNA, at roughly 0.45 to 1 ug, was reverse transcribed with random hexamers. One entry per CDR3 protein results from TCRdb running MiXCR on the immunoSEQ multiplex PCR reads. The sample contains 80,000 or so distinct CDR3 sequences, 96% of which appear only once. Sequenced: CD8+ T cells from PBMCs. The origin of the receptors is a human donor with Susac syndrome.

The CDR3 DNA follows: TGCGCCAGCAGCTTCAACGGCAGGGGGCCGGATACGCAGTATTTT. Translation gives CASSFNGRGPDTQYF. The rearrangement links TRBV5-1 to TRBJ2-3, with 8 bases matching TRBD1. CDR1 SGHRS and CDR2 YFSETQ come from the germline V gene. Trimming took 2 bases from V and 6 from J; bases not matched to a gene: 8. CDR3 length equals 15 residues.

The V call is TRBV29-1, the J call TRBJ2-7; D might be TRBD2 (8 bases). This CDR3 is 16 amino acids long. Per the germline V gene, CDR1 is SQVTM and CDR2 is ANQGSEA. Deletions cut 6 bases from V and 6 bases from J, with 27 bases between. CDR3: CSVAGGPDRVPTEQYF. The CDR3 bases are TGCAGCGTCGCGGGAGGCCCCGACAGGGTACCCACCGAGCAGTACTTC.

The gene calls are TRBV5-1 and TRBJ1-1; D is unresolved. CDR1 is SGHRS, CDR2 YFSETQ, per germline. V dropped 0 bases and J dropped 6 bases, with 18 bases sitting between them. This CDR3 is 16 amino acids long. As DNA, the CDR3 is TGCGCCAGCAGCTTGGCGTGGGAGGGAACGGACCCTGAAGCTTTCTTT. Protein: CASSLAWEGTDPEAFF.

This chain uses TRBV9 with TRBJ2-7; 7 bases line up with TRBD2. CDR1 is SGDLS, CDR2 YYNGEE, per germline. The CDR3 runs 20 residues. J was trimmed by 4 bases and V by 0 bases; bases with no gene match: 22. The DNA of the CDR3 is TGTGCCAGCAGCGTAGCTAGGAGGGAGGGGCGAAAGGGTGAACAATACGAGCAGTACTTC. It is translated as CASSVARREGRKGEQYEQYF.

J is TRBJ2-7 and V is TRBV13; D might be TRBD2 (5 bases). The germline V and J ends were trimmed by 1 base and 7 bases, with 17 bases remaining between them. CDR3 length: 15 residues. Germline V CDR1 and CDR2: PRHDT, FYEKMQ (reference sequence). The DNA of the CDR3 is TGTGCCAGCAGCTTAGAATCGTCCGGACTTCGAGAGCAGTACTTC. Translation: CASSLESSGLREQYF.

V usage is TRBV12-3 or TRBV12-4 and J usage is TRBJ1-5; D unresolved. The V gene lost 7 bases and the J gene lost 4 bases, with 11 bases spanning the gap. The CDR3 length is 13 residues. CDR3 DNA: TGTGCCAGCAACTTAGGATTTAATCAGCCCCAGCATTTT. Residues: CASNLGFNQPQHF.

V and J are TRBV20-1 and TRBJ2-7; tentatively, D is TRBD1 (5 bases). The CDR3 spans 13 residues. The germline gives CDR1 DFQATT, CDR2 SNEGSKA (reference sequence). Between the trimmed V and J ends, which lost 0 bases and 2 bases, there was a span of 8 bases. The chain's CDR3 is CSAREYRTYEQYF. The CDR3 coding sequence is TGCAGTGCTAGAGAGTACAGGACCTACGAGCAGTACTTC.

V and J are TRBV15 and TRBJ2-1, with D possibly matching TRBD2 (6 bases). CDR3 size: 15 residues. Per the germline V gene, CDR1 is LNHNV and CDR2 is YYDKDF (reference sequence). Trimming removed 1 base from V and 4 bases from J, with 11 bases in between. CDR3 DNA: TGTGCCACCAGCAGAGTCGGGGGTACATACAATGAGCAGTTCTTC. This encodes CATSRVGGTYNEQFF.

This clonotype was seen more than once but under ten times. V is TRBV7-2 and J is TRBJ2-3; 8 nucleotides match TRBD2. The CDR3 has 15 amino acids. The junction had 4 bases not matched to a gene; V was cut back by 5 bases and J by 0 bases. The germline gives CDR1 SGHTA, CDR2 FQGNSA. CDR3 region: CASSETSGSTDTQYF. The DNA of the CDR3 is TGTGCCAGCAGCGAAACTAGCGGTAGCACAGATACGCAGTATTTT.

The chain joins TRBV20-1 to TRBJ2-7; D is perhaps TRBD1 (5 bases). Germline V lookup: CDR1 DFQATT, CDR2 SNEGSKA (reference sequence). V was pared by 1 base and J by 0 bases, with 13 bases between. CDR3 length: 15 residues. The CDR3 here is CSARGWERGSYEQYF. Written as DNA, the CDR3 is TGCAGTGCTAGAGGTTGGGAAAGGGGCTCCTACGAGCAGTACTTC.

This clonotype appeared once. V usage is TRBV29-1 and J usage is TRBJ2-7, with D perhaps matching TRBD1 or TRBD2 (5 bases each). CDR1 and CDR2 (germline): SQVTM, ANQGSEA. The CDR3 sequence is 14 residues long. Trimming cost V 6 bases and J 2 bases, with 17 bases left between them. The CDR3 DNA is TGCAGCGTCGCTCCGGGACGGAGGCCCTACGAGCAGTACTTC. Amino acids: CSVAPGRRPYEQYF.

The genes are TRBV29-1 and TRBJ2-1; no firm D call. From germline, CDR1 is SQVTM and CDR2 ANQGSEA. The CDR3 runs to 10 residues. The V and J ends lost 3 bases and 5 bases respectively, with 2 bases between them. CDR3 loop: CSVENNEQFF. Written as DNA, the CDR3 is TGCAGCGTTGAGAACAATGAGCAGTTCTTC.

This rearrangement joins TRBV7-3 to TRBJ2-5; 10 nucleotides match TRBD2. The CDR3 length is 16 residues. With V trimmed by 5 bases and J by 0 bases, 6 bases remained unmatched. Germline-derived CDR1 and CDR2 are SGHTA and FQGTGA. The chain's CDR3 is CASSLGLAGDQETQYF. The CDR3 DNA follows: TGTGCCAGCAGCCTGGGGCTAGCGGGAGACCAAGAGACCCAGTACTTC.

The chain uses TRBV18 and TRBJ1-2, with D uncertain. Germline CDR1 and CDR2: KGHSH and LQKENI. The length of the CDR3 is 16 residues. The germline V and J ends were trimmed by 0 bases and 4 bases, with 15 bases remaining between them. CDR3 loop: CASSPPAAVAFYGYTF. For the CDR3, the DNA is TGTGCCAGCTCACCACCGGCGGCCGTCGCCTTCTATGGCTACACCTTC.

V and J are TRBV12-3 or TRBV12-4 and TRBJ1-2, with a tentative D call TRBD1 (6 bases). Trimming left V 6 bases short and J 7 bases short, with 18 bases between. The CDR3 runs to 14 residues. This CDR3 reads CASSEIQGALGYTF. CDR3 DNA sequence: TGTGCCAGCAGCGAAATACAGGGTGCCCTTGGCTACACCTTC.

This chain links TRBV5-4 with TRBJ2-1; no clear D gene. Trimming cost V 4 bases and J 9 bases, with 20 bases left between them. Germline CDR1 SGHNT, CDR2 YYREEE (reference sequence). The CDR3 extends over 15 amino acids. CDR3 nucleotides: TGTGCCAGCAGCCCCGGCTGGGGTTCGTTGGGTGAGCAGTTCTTC. This gives the protein CASSPGWGSLGEQFF.

The chain is built from TRBV7-8 and TRBJ2-2, with a weak D call TRBD1 (5 bases). V was shortened by 4 bases and J by 2 bases, with 11 bases between the two germline ends. This CDR3 region has 15 residues. The germline CDR1 and CDR2 sequences are SGHVS and FQNEAQ. As DNA, the CDR3 is TGTGCCAGCAGCTCACACAGGCCTAACACCGGGGAGCTGTTTTTT. Translation gives CASSSHRPNTGELFF.

In DNA form, the CDR3 reads TGTGCCTGGAGAGCTAGCGGGTCATACAATGAGCAGTTCTTC. Amino acids: CAWRASGSYNEQFF. This sequence joins TRBV30 and TRBJ2-1; 8 nucleotides align to TRBD2. V shed 3 bases, J shed 4 bases, and the junction held 5 bases outside the gene matches. Per the germline V gene, CDR1 is GTSNPN and CDR2 is SVGIG (reference sequence). The CDR3 totals 14 residues.

The V call is TRBV9, the J call TRBJ2-5, with D perhaps matching TRBD2 (5 bases). Germline V CDR1 and CDR2: SGDLS, YYNGEE. The CDR3 extends over 14 amino acids. Deletions cut 4 bases from V and 5 bases from J, with 15 bases between. CDR3 DNA sequence: TGTGCCAGCAGCCTCCCAGGCACGGGGGAGACCCAGTACTTC. Protein: CASSLPGTGETQYF.

The rearrangement links TRBV11-2 to TRBJ1-1, with D possibly matching TRBD1 (6 bases). This CDR3 region has 13 residues. Germline values: CDR1 SGHAT, CDR2 FQNNGV. The V gene lost 4 bases and the J gene lost 8 bases, with 14 bases spanning the gap. The CDR3 protein is CASSSQEGGEAFF. CDR3 nucleotide sequence: TGTGCCAGCAGCTCCCAGGAGGGGGGCGAAGCTTTCTTT.

The CDR3: CASSKGQLLNSPLHF. The CDR3 nucleotides read TGTGCCAGCAGCAAGGGACAGCTACTTAATTCACCCCTCCACTTT. The genes are TRBV21-1 and TRBJ1-6; the DNA was not compared with TRBD1, the D call given in the table. TRBV21-1 is shown as a pseudogene. The CDR3 is 15 amino acids.

V gene TRBV29-1 combines with J gene TRBJ2-1, with D possibly TRBD2 on 5 matching bases. V was pared by 3 bases and J by 4 bases, with 7 bases between. The CDR3 is 12 amino acids. Looked up from germline, CDR1 is SQVTM and CDR2 is ANQGSEA. The CDR3 nucleotides are TGCAGCGTTGACGAGGGTTACAATGAGCAGTTCTTC. It specifies CSVDEGYNEQFF.

The chain combines TRBV12-3 or TRBV12-4 with TRBJ2-4; TRBD2 is a possible D gene (5 bases). The CDR3 loop spans 11 amino acids. V was pared by 6 bases and J by 6 bases, with 6 bases between. The CDR3 DNA is TGTGCCAGCAGAAGCGGAAACATTCAGTACTTC. Translation: CASRSGNIQYF.

V usage is TRBV15 and J usage is TRBJ2-7; possibly TRBD2 for D (5 bases). The V end lost 6 bases, the J end lost 5 bases, and 11 bases lay between the germline ends. The germline V gene has CDR1 LNHNV and CDR2 YYDKDF (reference sequence). The CDR3 is 12 residues long. This chain's CDR3 is CATRGPGDEQYF. The CDR3 DNA sequence: TGTGCCACCAGGGGCCCCGGGGACGAGCAGTACTTC.

V gene TRBV30 combines with J gene TRBJ2-6; TRBD1 agrees at 8 bases. Trimming cost V 3 bases and J 0 bases; bases outside gene matches: 7. Germline loops: CDR1 GTSNPN, CDR2 SVGIG (reference sequence). This CDR3 is built from 17 residues. The CDR3 loop reads CAWRRQGFPSGANVLTF. Here the CDR3 DNA reads TGTGCCTGGAGGAGACAGGGGTTTCCCTCTGGGGCCAACGTCCTGACTTTC.

This clonotype was counted a single time. The chain combines TRBV7-8 with TRBJ2-1; D is uncertain. This CDR3 comprises 13 residues. Germline V gene data show CDR1 as SGHVS and CDR2 as FQNEAQ. The ends were cut back, 6 bases at V and 5 bases at J, with 11 bases in the middle. Written as DNA, the CDR3 is TGTGCCAGCAGTCCTCAGCAGAACAATGAGCAGTTCTTC. It encodes CASSPQQNNEQFF.